Below, 6 T cell receptor beta chains from the same sample are listed, as sequenced in a study of OX40 agonist ivuxolimab in advanced cancers. Measured with immunoSEQ multiplex PCR; TCRdb has only the in-frame clones, and not every one. The table records 70,000 or so clones, approximately 80% of them present only once. This sample comprised CD4+ or CD8+ T cells sorted from blood, obtained in a trial of the OX40 agonist ivuxolimab. The receptors come from an adult with an advanced solid tumor such as melanoma, head and neck, liver or kidney cancer.

This chain uses TRBV5-1 with TRBJ2-3; TRBD1 might be the D (6 bases). V lost 2 bases and J 0 bases, leaving 7 bases between the germline ends. The CDR3 has 14 amino acids. The germline gives CDR1 SGHRS, CDR2 YFSETQ. The CDR3 nucleotides read TGCGCCAGCAGCTTCGGGACAAGCACAGATACGCAGTATTTT. This codes for CASSFGTSTDTQYF.

This chain joins TRBV18 and TRBJ2-3, with D possibly being TRBD1 (5 bases). Germline-derived CDR1 and CDR2 are KGHSH and LQKENI. V lost 0 bases, J lost 1 base, and 11 bases lay in between. The CDR3 runs 16 residues. CDR3 nucleotides: TGTGCCAGCTCACCACCGTCTGGGGCTCGCACAGATACGCAGTATTTT. Its protein is CASSPPSGARTDTQYF.

The chain joins TRBV6-6 to TRBJ2-7, with TRBD1 matching 7 bases. Looked up from germline, CDR1 is MNHNY and CDR2 is SVGAGI (reference sequence). Unmatched junction bases numbered 6, after V lost 6 bases and J lost 10 bases. This CDR3 spans 11 amino acids. The CDR3 DNA is TGTGCCAGCAGCCGAGACAGGGACCAGTACTTC. It translates to CASSRDRDQYF.

This clone appeared a single time. The chain couples TRBV6-4 to TRBJ2-2; D not resolved. V was shortened by 9 bases and J by 0 bases, with 11 bases between the two germline ends. The CDR3 is 14 residues long. The germline V gene has CDR1 MRHNA and CDR2 SNTAGT. DNA of the CDR3: TGTGCCAGTCGTGAAATAACGAACACCGGGGAGCTGTTTTTT. Its translation is CASREITNTGELFF.

The CDR3 coding sequence is TGTGCCAGCAGCCACCCGGTTGGTGAGCAGTTCTTC. Amino acid sequence: CASSHPVGEQFF. This chain connects TRBV11-3 to TRBJ2-1; no firm D call. Trimming removed 5 bases at V and 9 bases at J, with 11 bases between. There are 12 residues in the CDR3. From germline, CDR1 is SGHNT and CDR2 YENEEA.

This sequence joins TRBV7-9 and TRBJ2-2; possibly TRBD1 for D (5 bases). V dropped 3 bases and J dropped 5 bases, with 7 bases sitting between them. The CDR3 extends over 13 amino acids. The germline V gene encodes CDR1 SEHNR and CDR2 FQNEAQ (reference sequence). DNA of the CDR3: TGTGCCAGCAGCTTCACAGGAACCGGGGAGCTGTTTTTT. It specifies CASSFTGTGELFF.